This T cell receptor beta chain was captured in a study of shared clonotypes between healthy human individuals. V was pared by 3 bases and J by 4 bases, with 2 bases of the junction left unmatched. The CDR3 loop spans 13 amino acids. Germline CDR1 and CDR2: ENHRY and SYGVKD. This clone was counted between two and nine times. The assay was immunoSEQ multiplex PCR, and TCRdb's table has in-frame clones only and misses some. In the table there are about 230,000 clones, about 65% of which are singletons. The rearrangement uses TRBV10-3 and TRBJ1-1, with 7 bases aligning to TRBD1. The sequencing sample was made of memory CD4+ T cells sorted from blood. Subset specified: CD45RA-negative fraction. This clonotype was sampled from a man younger than 45 in good health. The CDR3: CAISDQGGTEAFF. In DNA, the CDR3 is TGTGCCATCAGTGATCAGGGGGGCACTGAAGCTTTCTTT.